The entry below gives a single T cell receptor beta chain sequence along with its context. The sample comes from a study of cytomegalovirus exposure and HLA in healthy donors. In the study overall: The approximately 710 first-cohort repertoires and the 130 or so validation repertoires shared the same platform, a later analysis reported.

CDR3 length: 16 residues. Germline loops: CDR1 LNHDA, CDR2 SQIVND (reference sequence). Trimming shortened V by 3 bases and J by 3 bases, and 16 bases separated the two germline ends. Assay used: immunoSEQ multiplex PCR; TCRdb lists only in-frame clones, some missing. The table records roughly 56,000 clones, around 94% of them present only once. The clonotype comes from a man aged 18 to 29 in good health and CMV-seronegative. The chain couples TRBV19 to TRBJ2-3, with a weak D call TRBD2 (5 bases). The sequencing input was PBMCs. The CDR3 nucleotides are TGTGCCAGTAGTATCCTAGCCCTCAAATCTACAGATACGCAGTATTTT. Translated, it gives CASSILALKSTDTQYF.